Sequencing of this T cell receptor (beta chain) was carried out in a study of blood T cells in healthy people across ages. General study results and limits: Older age coincided with a roughly linear decline in TCR beta diversity per million T cells. Long-lived donors carried more naive CD4+ cells and greater diversity than aged donors.

It was approximately 10 milliliters of peripheral blood that were drawn from each donor. Together with a sample-barcoded 5' primer, a J-beta primer mix was included in a second PCR lasting about 6 to 11 cycles. Each sample yielded at least 3 million CDR3-containing paired-end reads. Each CDR3 protein gets one entry after TCRdb re-called the 5' RACE reads with MiXCR. This sample has around 900,000 distinct CDR3 sequences, with around 26% found just once. Ten or more counts support this clonotype. The antigen remains undetermined. Losses at the gene ends were 11 bases for V and 3 bases for J; bases not matched to a gene: 11. In germline, CDR1 is MNHNY, CDR2 SVGAGI (reference sequence). This CDR3 region has 14 residues.

The sequencing sample was made of blood. The chain couples TRBV6-6 to TRBJ2-7, with 9 positions matching TRBD2. This clonotype originated in a woman of 80 years or more in good health. CDR3 region: CAATGERGDYEQYF. CDR3 DNA: TGTGCCGCCACAGGCGAGCGGGGGGACTACGAGCAGTACTTC.